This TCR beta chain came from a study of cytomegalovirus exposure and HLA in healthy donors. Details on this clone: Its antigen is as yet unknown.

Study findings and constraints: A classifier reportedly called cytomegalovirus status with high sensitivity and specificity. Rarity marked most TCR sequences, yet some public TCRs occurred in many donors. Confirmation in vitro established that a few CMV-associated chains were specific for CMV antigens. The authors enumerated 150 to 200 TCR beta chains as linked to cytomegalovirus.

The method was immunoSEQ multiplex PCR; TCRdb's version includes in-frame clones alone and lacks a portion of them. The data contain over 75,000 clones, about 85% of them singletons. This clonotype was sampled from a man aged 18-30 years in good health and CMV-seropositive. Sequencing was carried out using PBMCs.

CDR3: CASRDGKDTQYF. CDR3 nucleotide sequence: TGTGCCAGCAGAGACGGGAAGGATACGCAGTATTTT. The rearrangement uses TRBV2 and TRBJ2-3, with D possibly TRBD2 on 5 matching bases. The germline V gene has CDR1 SNHLY and CDR2 FYNNEI. CDR3 length: 12 residues. Trimming pared 6 bases from V and 6 bases from J, leaving 10 bases between. The full variable domain, with the rest looked up from reference TRBV2 and TRBJ2-3, is EPEVTQTPSHQVTQMGQEVILRCVPISNHLYFYWYRQILGQKVEFLVSFYNNEISEKSEIFDDQFSVERPDGSNFTLKIRSTKLEDSAMYFCASRDGKDTQYFGPGTRLTVL.